This T cell receptor (beta chain) emerged from a study of T cell repertoires in cytomegalovirus infection. On the study more broadly: Based on public TCR beta signatures, there were indications of CMV infection and of a matching HLA type.

TCRdb fed the reads into MiXCR, producing one record per CDR3 protein. The data show 110,000 to 150,000 distinct CDR3 sequences, 32% seen once. Study outcomes and limitations: CMV-specific TCR beta clonotypes restricted by HLA-C dominated the ex vivo response.

CDR1 and CDR2 (germline): SNHLY, FYNNEI. Deletions cut 3 bases from V and 1 base from J, with 9 bases between. The CDR3 runs 14 residues. This clonotype was seen more than once but under ten times. Antigen: not known. The rearrangement links TRBV2 to TRBJ2-5; weak D call: TRBD2 (5 bases). The TCR originated in a human donor in good health (CMV status not recorded). Some clones in this sample may be carry-over from other donors' samples. Material: CD8+ T cells from cultured PBMCs, obtained from culture after CMV antigen stimulation. The CDR3 sequence: CASSDSDSQETQYF. CDR3 DNA: TGTGCCAGCAGTGATAGCGACTCCCAAGAGACCCAGTACTTC. Looking up the rest from reference TRBV2 and TRBJ2-5 gives the full variable domain: EPEVTQTPSHQVTQMGQEVILRCVPISNHLYFYWYRQILGQKVEFLVSFYNNEISEKSEIFDDQFSVERPDGSNFTLKIRSTKLEDSAMYFCASSDSDSQETQYFGPGTRLLVL.